This T cell receptor (beta chain) was obtained from a study of blood T cell repertoires in COVID-19 (dated by TCRdb to 2020 to 2021). At the level of the whole study: Collaborator samples came from the United States, Italy and Spain and covered acute and convalescent phases of COVID-19. The repertoires were released in a freely available public database meant as a resource for research on the immune response to SARS-CoV-2. HLA class I and class II types, where available, came from metadata supplied by the sample provider rather than from assay-based typing. The samples were drawn from two sources: the first 160 participants of the ongoing ImmuneRACE study, and 1,000 to 1,500 subjects contributed by 6 global collaborators. A de-identified subject ID, COVID-19 status, age in years and sex were almost always included in the sample metadata. The dataset comprised deeply sampled blood TCRbeta repertoires from subjects exposed to, actively infected with, or recovered from COVID-19. The prospective study material was composed of cDNA or gDNA derived from T cells, B-cell-depleted T cells, or PBMCs. Overall study outcomes, separate from this receptor: The quantity of clinical and demographic metadata differed by source and by participant and was supplied without curation.

Via the germline V gene (reference sequence), CDR1 is MNHEY and CDR2 SMNVEV. The CDR3 contains 13 residues, cysteine and phenylalanine counted. The retained sequence is limited to the CDR3, 39 bases, with the frame set at the first base. At the junction V is shortened by 6 bases and J by 2 bases; bases outside the gene matches: 0. A note on this clone: Its antigen remains unidentified. Base qualities are missing; no much larger clone stands one base away.

Whole blood was collected in K2EDTA tubes by collaborating institutions according to the institutions' own protocols. For TCRbeta analysis, collaborators shipped samples in one of three forms: frozen whole blood, isolated PBMCs, or DNA extracted from either of those sample types. TCRbeta CDR3 regions were amplified from genomic DNA using the immunoSEQ Assay, a bias-controlled multiplex PCR. From the authors' description of their analysis: The number of nucleated cells in each sample was estimated by amplification of reference gene primers within the assay. To quantify the absolute abundance of each unique TCRbeta CDR3 rearrangement, sequence reads were collapsed and filtered. For each sample, productive Simpson clonality was calculated by taking the square root of Simpson's diversity index across productive rearrangements. Entries here come from immuneACCESS through TCRdb and include only in-frame sequences with V and J called. Some clones fail to appear in such tables; in the studies checked, an unresolved V gene covers under half of the shortfall, and the cause of the remainder is unknown. The V and J calls and clone size were taken over from that table, and D and trimming were inferred from the DNA. This sample holds more than 100,000 clones; 85% were observed only once. The ten largest clones add up to about a tenth of the sample.

This sequence originates from an elderly man with acute or convalescent COVID-19. The sequence links TRBV27 to TRBJ1-3; 8 bases in between match TRBD1. The sequenced sample was peripheral blood. The CDR3 corresponds to CASRTGAGNTIYF. The DNA reads as follows: TGTGCCAGCAGGACAGGGGCTGGAAACACCATATATTTT.